Each of the 3 T cell receptor beta chains below was sequenced from the same sample in a study of blood T cell repertoires in COVID-19. The data were produced by immunoSEQ multiplex PCR, yet TCRdb's version contains in-frame clones alone and is incomplete. The sample comprises about 140,000 clones, about 87% of which are singletons, and under 3% rests with the top ten. Material for sequencing was peripheral blood. These receptors were taken from a man in his fifties with active COVID-19.

The chain links TRBV18 to TRBJ1-2; D is undetermined. Trimming shortened V by 3 bases and J by 1 base, and 12 bases separated the two germline ends. The CDR3 contains 15 residues. CDR1 and CDR2 (germline): KGHSH, LQKENI. The CDR3 DNA reads TGTGCCAGCTCACCCAACACGGGTTTTAACTATGGCTACACCTTC. Amino acids: CASSPNTGFNYGYTF.

The chain employs TRBV3-1 (or the pseudogene TRBV3-2) and TRBJ2-6; D unresolved. The CDR3 loop spans 20 amino acids. V was cut by 4 bases and J by 0 bases, with 22 bases left in between. CDR1 LGHDT and CDR2 YNNKEL come from the germline V gene (reference sequence). The CDR3 nucleotides are TGTGCCAGCAGCCGACAACAAGGCAGATCTTATTACTCTGGGGCCAACGTCCTGACTTTC. Protein product: CASSRQQGRSYYSGANVLTF.

The chain joins TRBV3-1 (or the pseudogene TRBV3-2) to TRBJ2-7, with a possible D match to TRBD1 (5 bases). This CDR3 spans 14 amino acids. Germline V gene data show CDR1 as LGHDT and CDR2 as YNNKEL (reference sequence). Trimming removed 4 bases at V and 6 bases at J, with 16 bases between. CDR3 protein: CASSRRTQGSEQYF. CDR3 sequence (DNA): TGTGCCAGCAGCCGCAGAACTCAGGGCAGCGAGCAGTACTTC.